The clone carrying this T cell receptor (beta chain) was seen at least ten times. This sample was taken from a study of T cells in Graves' hyperthyroidism and ophthalmopathy. What was amplified from RNA transcripts were TCR beta CDR3 regions. An initial round of RT-PCR targeting the TCR CDR3 relied on the HTBI primer set. TCRdb used MiXCR to reprocess the multiplex PCR reads, holding one entry per CDR3 protein. The repertoire includes around 620,000 distinct CDR3 sequences, more than 45% of them detected once, and around 17% sits in the top ten. Germline V CDR1 and CDR2: SNHLY, FYNNEI. There are 14 residues in the CDR3. V lost 3 bases and J lost 2, with 10 bases in between.

The sample consisted of peripheral blood or thyroid tissue (not recorded which). The TCR sequence derives from an adult woman with Graves' disease, either hyperthyroidism or ophthalmopathy (not recorded which). This rearrangement joins TRBV2 to TRBJ1-2; D remains ambiguous. The CDR3 coding sequence is TGTGCCAGCAGTGAGTCGAGACAAAACTATGGCTACACCTTC. It translates to CASSESRQNYGYTF.